Sequencing of this TCR beta chain was carried out in a study of T cells in tuberculosis (dated by TCRdb to 2016 to 2018). Study-level background: In the study, CD1B tetramers and high-throughput TCR immunosequencing were combined to characterize T cells specific for the mycobacterial lipid antigen glucose monomycolate (GMM). IGRA-negative adolescents, IGRA-positive adolescents with latent tuberculosis and adults with active tuberculosis, ten per group, were compared in a South African clinical cohort.

The V end gives up 5 bases and the J end 8 bases, leaving 9 bases in the junction not matched to a gene. From the germline V gene (reference sequence), CDR1 is LNHDA and CDR2 is SQIVND. The CDR3 has 15 amino acids, counting the end cysteine and phenylalanine. Only the CDR3 part of the read is kept: 45 bases, read in frame from the first base. At study entry, a tuberculin skin test and the QuantiFERON-TB GOLD In-Tube IGRA were used to screen adolescents for latent tuberculosis infection. Immunosequencing of unsorted cryopreserved PBMC covered, on average, approximately 100,000 T cells per clinical donor. Eleven high schools in the Worcester region of the Western Cape, South Africa, served as enrollment sites for adolescents aged 12 to 18 years. Ten M. tuberculosis-infected adolescents and roughly ten uninfected adolescents were selected, with the two groups matched for age and sex. PBMC from adolescents were isolated by density centrifugation from freshly drawn heparinized blood and were then cryopreserved.

As to this clone: The target of this receptor is not known. Per-nucleotide qualities are absent, and no much larger clonotype sits a single base away.

The paper as a whole reports these results and caveats: Clinical samples were chosen by availability of cryopreserved specimens, and active tuberculosis cases were adults while controls were adolescents. An accuracy of under 90% (AUROC 0.85 to 0.95) was reached by a classifier using the diverse GMM-specific repertoire, compared with around 70% accuracy when GEM motif frequencies were used. The smaller NN-distances in active tuberculosis patients were driven in part by shorter CDR3-alpha lengths, while the difference seen for TCR-beta was not statistically significant. Smaller mean NN-distances to GMM-specific TCRs were observed in active tuberculosis TCR-alpha repertoires than in IGRA-negative controls, suggesting clonal expansion of GMM-specific TCRs.

The immunoSEQ multiplex PCR assay was used to generate TCR libraries, with TCR-beta and/or TCR-alpha/delta assays applied to each sample. Amplified TCR libraries were sequenced on the Illumina high-throughput platform. Processing in the source paper ran as follows. Clustering and dimensionality reduction relied on pairwise TCRdist distances among GMM-specific receptors from T cells that were either sorted ex vivo or expanded in vitro. Each clinical repertoire was scored by mean NN-distance, the average TCRdist to the nearest 10% of tetramer-positive reference sequences. GEM TCR motif frequency was calculated as the fraction of unique TCRs that matched known GEM sequences in V/J usage and CDR3 length. Linear discriminant analysis with leave-one-out cross-validation, implemented in scikit-learn, was used to classify active tuberculosis. TCRdb took over this immuneACCESS table, retaining in-frame rearrangements with V and J assigned. Such tables are incomplete; in checked studies, under half of the missing clones stem from an unresolved V gene, and the remainder is unexplained. Clonal size and the V and J genes are those of that table, whereas D and trimming came from the DNA. This sample gives some 34,000 clones in total; 80% to 95% of them show up just once. In total, the top ten clones hold 7% to 9% of the sample.

The receptor chain draws on TRBV19 and TRBJ1-4; the junction holds 9 bases that match TRBD1. The sample taken for sequencing was PBMCs. The receptor was derived from a donor aged 10-30 years with latent tuberculosis or without tuberculosis infection. Some clones in this sample may be carry-over from other donors' samples. The CDR3 region has the sequence CASSASGTGLEKLFF. The bases are TGTGCCAGTAGTGCCTCCGGGACAGGGCTCGAAAAACTGTTTTTT. The CDR3 plus the reference TRBV19 and TRBJ1-4 genes for the other parts give the full variable domain: DGGITQSPKYLFRKEGQNVTLSCEQNLNHDAMYWYRQDPGQGLRLIYYSQIVNDFQKGDIAEGYSVSREKKESFPLTVTSAQKNPTAFYLCASSASGTGLEKLFFGSGTQLSVL.